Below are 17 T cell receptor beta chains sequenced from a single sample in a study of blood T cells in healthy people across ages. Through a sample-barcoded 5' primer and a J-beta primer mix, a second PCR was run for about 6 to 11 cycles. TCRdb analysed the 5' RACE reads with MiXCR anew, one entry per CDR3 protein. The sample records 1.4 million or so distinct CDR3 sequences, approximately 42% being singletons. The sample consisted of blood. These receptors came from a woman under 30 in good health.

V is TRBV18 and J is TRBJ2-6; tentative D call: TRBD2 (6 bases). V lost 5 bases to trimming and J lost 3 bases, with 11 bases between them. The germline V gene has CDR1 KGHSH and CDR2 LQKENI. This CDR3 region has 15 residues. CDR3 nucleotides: TGTGCCAGCTCAGCCGGGACTTTTGGGGCCAACGTCCTGACTTTC. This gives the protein CASSAGTFGANVLTF.

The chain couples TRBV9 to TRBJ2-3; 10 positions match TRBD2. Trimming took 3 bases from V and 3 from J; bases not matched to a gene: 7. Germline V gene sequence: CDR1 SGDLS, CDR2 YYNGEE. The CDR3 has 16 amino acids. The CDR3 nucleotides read TGTGCCAGCAGCGATGCAGCGGGGGGGCCAACAGATACGCAGTATTTT. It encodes CASSDAAGGPTDTQYF.

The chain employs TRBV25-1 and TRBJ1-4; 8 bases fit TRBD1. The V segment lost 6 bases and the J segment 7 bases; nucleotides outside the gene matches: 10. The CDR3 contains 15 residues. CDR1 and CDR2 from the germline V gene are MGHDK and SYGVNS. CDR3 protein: CASSPGCGTGEKLFF. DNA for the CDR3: TGTGCCAGCAGCCCCGGGTGCGGGACAGGTGAAAAACTGTTTTTT.

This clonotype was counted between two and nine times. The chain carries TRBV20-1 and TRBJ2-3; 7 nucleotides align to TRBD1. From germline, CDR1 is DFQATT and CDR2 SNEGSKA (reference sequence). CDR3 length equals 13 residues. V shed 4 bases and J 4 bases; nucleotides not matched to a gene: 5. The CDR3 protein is CSATDRPPDTQYF. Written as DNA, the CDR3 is TGCAGTGCTACGGACAGGCCCCCAGATACGCAGTATTTT.

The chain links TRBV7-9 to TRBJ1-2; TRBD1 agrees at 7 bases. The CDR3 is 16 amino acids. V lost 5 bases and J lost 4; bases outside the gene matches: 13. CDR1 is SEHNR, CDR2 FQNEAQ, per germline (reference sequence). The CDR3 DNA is TGTGCCAGCAGCCCATTTGGACAGGAGAACGTCTATGGCTACACCTTC. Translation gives CASSPFGQENVYGYTF.

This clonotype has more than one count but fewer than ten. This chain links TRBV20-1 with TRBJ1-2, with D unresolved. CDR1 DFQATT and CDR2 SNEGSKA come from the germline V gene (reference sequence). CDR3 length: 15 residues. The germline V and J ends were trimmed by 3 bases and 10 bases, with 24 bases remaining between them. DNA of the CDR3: TGCAGTGCTAGCCCTCTCGCCGGAAGCCCCCAGGACTACACCTTC. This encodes CSASPLAGSPQDYTF.

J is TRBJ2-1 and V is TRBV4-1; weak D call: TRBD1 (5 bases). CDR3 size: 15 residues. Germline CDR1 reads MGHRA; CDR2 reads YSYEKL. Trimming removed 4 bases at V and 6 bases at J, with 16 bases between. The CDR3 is CASSRVGALFNEQFF. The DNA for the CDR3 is TGCGCCAGCAGCCGCGTTGGGGCTTTATTCAATGAGCAGTTCTTC.

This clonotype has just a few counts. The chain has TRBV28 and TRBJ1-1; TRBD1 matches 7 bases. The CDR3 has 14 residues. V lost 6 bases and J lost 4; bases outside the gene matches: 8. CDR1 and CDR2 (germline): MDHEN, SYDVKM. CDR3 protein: CASRPGGVLTEAFF. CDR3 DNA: TGTGCCAGCAGGCCAGGGGGGGTCCTCACTGAAGCTTTCTTT.

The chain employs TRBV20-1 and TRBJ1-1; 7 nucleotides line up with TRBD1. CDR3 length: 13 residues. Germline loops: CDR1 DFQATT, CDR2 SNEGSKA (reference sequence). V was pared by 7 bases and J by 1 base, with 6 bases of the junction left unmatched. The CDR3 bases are TGCAGTGTGACGCGGACAGGGAACACTGAAGCTTTCTTT. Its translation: CSVTRTGNTEAFF.

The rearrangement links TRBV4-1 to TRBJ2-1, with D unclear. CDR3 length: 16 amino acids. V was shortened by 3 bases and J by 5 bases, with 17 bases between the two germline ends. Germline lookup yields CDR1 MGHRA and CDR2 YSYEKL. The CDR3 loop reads CASSHIYLVIHNEQFF. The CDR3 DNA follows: TGCGCCAGCAGCCACATCTACCTGGTAATCCACAATGAGCAGTTCTTC.

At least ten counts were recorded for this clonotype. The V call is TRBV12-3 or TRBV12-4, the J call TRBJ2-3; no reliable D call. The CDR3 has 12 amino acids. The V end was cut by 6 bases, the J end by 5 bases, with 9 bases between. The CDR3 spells CASSFPGDTQYF. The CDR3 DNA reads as TGTGCCAGCAGCTTTCCTGGAGATACGCAGTATTTT.

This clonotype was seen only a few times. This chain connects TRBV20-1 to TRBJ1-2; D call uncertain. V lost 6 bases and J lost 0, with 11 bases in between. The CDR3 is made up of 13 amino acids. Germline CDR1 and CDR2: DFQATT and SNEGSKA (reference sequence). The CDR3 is CSARAVSNYGYTF. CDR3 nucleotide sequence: TGCAGTGCCCGGGCAGTCTCTAACTATGGCTACACCTTC.

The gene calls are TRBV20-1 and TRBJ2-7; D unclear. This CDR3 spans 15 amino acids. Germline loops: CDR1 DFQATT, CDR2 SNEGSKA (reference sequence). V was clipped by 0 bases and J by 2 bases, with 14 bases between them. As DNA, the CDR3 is TGCAGTGCTAGAGATTGGCCAGTAAACCCCTACGAGCAGTACTTC. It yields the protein CSARDWPVNPYEQYF.

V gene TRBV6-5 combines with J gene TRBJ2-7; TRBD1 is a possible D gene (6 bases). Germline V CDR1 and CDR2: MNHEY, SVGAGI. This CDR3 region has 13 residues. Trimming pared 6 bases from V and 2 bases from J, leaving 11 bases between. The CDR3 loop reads CASRRWTAYEQYF. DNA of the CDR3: TGTGCCAGCAGACGATGGACAGCCTACGAGCAGTACTTC.

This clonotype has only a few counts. The CDR3 loop is CASSLWGGVYNEQFF. The CDR3 DNA reads TGTGCCAGCAGTTTATGGGGGGGGGTATACAATGAGCAGTTCTTC. The V gene is TRBV12-3 or TRBV12-4, the J gene TRBJ2-1; 7 positions match TRBD2. The CDR3 sequence is 15 residues long. The junction had 5 bases not matched to a gene; V was cut back by 2 bases and J by 4 bases.

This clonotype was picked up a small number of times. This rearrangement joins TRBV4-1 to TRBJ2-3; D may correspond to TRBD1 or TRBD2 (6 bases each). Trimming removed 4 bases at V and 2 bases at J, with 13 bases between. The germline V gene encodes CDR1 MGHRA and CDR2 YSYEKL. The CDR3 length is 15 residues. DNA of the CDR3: TGCGCCAGCAGCCGCGGGACACTGATCACAGATACGCAGTATTTT. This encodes CASSRGTLITDTQYF.

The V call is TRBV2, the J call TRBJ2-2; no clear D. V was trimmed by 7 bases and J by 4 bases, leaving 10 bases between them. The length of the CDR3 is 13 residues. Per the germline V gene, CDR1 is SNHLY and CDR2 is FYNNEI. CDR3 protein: CASNPVSTGELFF. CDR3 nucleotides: TGTGCCAGCAACCCCGTCTCCACCGGGGAGCTGTTTTTT. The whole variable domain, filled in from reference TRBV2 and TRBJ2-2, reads EPEVTQTPSHQVTQMGQEVILRCVPISNHLYFYWYRQILGQKVEFLVSFYNNEISEKSEIFDDQFSVERPDGSNFTLKIRSTKLEDSAMYFCASNPVSTGELFFGEGSRLTVL.